The 5 T cell receptor beta chains listed next were all sequenced from one sample in a study of T cell responses to AZD1222 COVID-19 vaccine. The protocol was immunoSEQ multiplex PCR, while the TCRdb copy is restricted to in-frame clones and leaves out a portion. The repertoire holds approximately 270,000 clones, with 94% as singletons. The specimen was peripheral blood, collected 28 days after the second AZD1222 dose. These receptors came from an adult who received the AZD1222 COVID-19 vaccine.

Concerning this clone itself: Other nucleotide sequences from this sample produce the same CDR3. V and J are TRBV12-3 or TRBV12-4 and TRBJ2-5; D is unresolved. Trimming stripped 5 bases from V and 5 bases from J, with 3 bases between. CDR3 length: 10 amino acids. CDR3 sequence (DNA): TGTGCCAGCAGTGGTGAGACCCAGTACTTC. It encodes CASSGETQYF.

This clone was counted a single time. This sample also contains other DNA sequences that code for the same CDR3. The chain recombines TRBV7-9 with TRBJ1-5; D is ambiguous. The CDR3 sequence is 13 residues long. The germline V gene has CDR1 SEHNR and CDR2 FQNEAQ (reference sequence). The V end was cut by 2 bases, the J end by 5 bases, with 7 bases between. CDR3 DNA sequence: TGTGCCAGCAGCTTACAAGGAGATCAGCCCCAGCATTTT. Protein sequence: CASSLQGDQPQHF.

V and J are TRBV6-1 and TRBJ1-1; D gene unclear. The V end was cut by 3 bases, the J end by 6 bases, with 8 bases between. This CDR3 is built from 12 residues. The V gene's germline CDR1 is MNHNS and CDR2 SASEGT. The CDR3 region is CASSETKSEAFF. The CDR3 region has the DNA TGTGCCAGCAGTGAGACTAAGTCTGAAGCTTTCTTT.

The chain combines TRBV6-5 with TRBJ2-2; D not resolved. The ends were cut back, 4 bases at V and 3 bases at J, with 12 bases in the middle. Germline V gene sequence: CDR1 MNHEY, CDR2 SVGAGI. The CDR3 runs to 15 residues. CDR3 region: CASSSLDEYTGELFF. The CDR3 DNA reads TGTGCCAGCAGTTCGCTCGATGAGTACACCGGGGAGCTGTTTTTT.

A single count supports this clone. The V and J genes are TRBV4-1 and TRBJ1-5; no reliable D call. The germline V and J ends were trimmed by 0 bases and 0 bases, with 12 bases remaining between them. Germline loops: CDR1 MGHRA, CDR2 YSYEKL. The CDR3 loop spans 17 amino acids. CDR3 protein: CASSQDRSAYSNQPQHF. The CDR3 bases are TGCGCCAGCAGCCAAGATCGCAGTGCGTATAGCAATCAGCCCCAGCATTTT.